These T cell receptor beta chains were read from a single sample in a study of shared clonotypes between healthy human individuals. Libraries were prepared by immunoSEQ multiplex PCR; TCRdb keeps only in-frame clonotypes and omits some of them. The sample lists 850,000 to 1,200,000 clones, approximately 68% occurring once. The sample was memory CD4+ T cells sorted from blood. The receptors come from a young man in good health. Each CDR3 is given with its conserved first and last residue. Each record gives: clone size, V gene, J gene, D gene, CDR3 protein, CDR3 DNA. A D gene is named only where the DNA matches it firmly. Some rows have no size entry. The others give once, few or many, or a class for an expanded clone.

.	TRBV7-3	TRBJ2-2	.	CASSSTGEGTGELFF	TGTGCCAGCAGCTCAACAGGGGAGGGCACCGGGGAGCTGTTTTTT
.	TRBV6-6	TRBJ2-1	TRBD2	CASSLGSGRAVEQFF	TGTGCCAGCAGTTTAGGTAGCGGGAGGGCCGTGGAGCAGTTCTTC
.	TRBV5-1	TRBJ2-3	TRBD2	CASSLSGGAPGDTQYF	TGCGCCAGCAGCTTAAGCGGGGGGGCCCCCGGGGATACGCAGTATTTT
.	TRBV27	TRBJ1-5	TRBD1	CASSSLWGQGRIQPQHF	TGTGCCAGCAGCAGTTTATGGGGACAGGGAAGGATTCAGCCCCAGCATTTT
.	TRBV6-5	TRBJ2-2	TRBD1	CASRSRTGPTGELFF	TGTGCCAGCAGGTCCCGGACAGGACCTACCGGGGAGCTGTTTTTT
.	TRBV5-1	TRBJ1-2	TRBD1	CASNDRESTGYTF	TGCGCCAGCAACGACAGGGAGAGTACCGGCTACACCTTC
few	TRBV2	TRBJ2-1	.	CASRGEGNEQFF	TGTGCCAGCAGGGGGGAAGGGAATGAGCAGTTCTTC
once	TRBV14	TRBJ2-2	.	CASSPQEEFLLNTGELFF	TGTGCCAGCAGCCCACAGGAGGAATTCCTTTTGAACACCGGGGAGCTGTTTTTT
.	TRBV4-1	TRBJ2-7	.	CASSQGVGNPYEQYF	TGCGCCAGCAGCCAAGGCGTAGGGAACCCCTACGAGCAGTACTTC
.	TRBV10-3	TRBJ2-3	.	CAISDDVSTDTQYF	TGTGCCATCAGTGACGACGTTAGCACAGATACGCAGTATTTT
.	TRBV5-1	TRBJ1-2	TRBD1	CASSLAELQGAEGYTF	TGCGCCAGCAGCTTGGCGGAATTACAGGGGGCTGAGGGCTACACCTTC
once	TRBV7-6	TRBJ1-4	TRBD1	CASSPMGQYNEKLFF	TGTGCCAGCAGCCCTATGGGACAGTATAATGAAAAACTGTTTTTT
.	TRBV11-2	TRBJ1-2	TRBD1	CASSLGQGAYYGYTF	TGTGCCAGCAGCTTAGGGCAGGGGGCGTACTATGGCTACACCTTC
once	TRBV6-5	TRBJ1-6	TRBD1	CASSYGTAYNSPLHF	TGTGCCAGCAGTTACGGGACAGCATATAATTCACCCCTCCACTTT
.	TRBV6-6	TRBJ1-1	.	CASTKGRYTEAFF	TGTGCCAGCACCAAAGGTCGATACACTGAAGCTTTCTTT
.	TRBV5-1	TRBJ2-5	.	CASSQTPGLETQYF	TGCGCCAGCAGCCAAACGCCCGGGTTGGAGACCCAGTACTTC
.	TRBV6-5	TRBJ1-4	.	CASSYSYGKLFF	TGTGCCAGCAGTTATTCGTATGGAAAACTGTTTTTT
.	TRBV7-2	TRBJ1-3	.	CASSLHGDENTIYF	TGTGCCAGCAGCCTACATGGGGACGAAAACACCATATATTTT
.	TRBV5-6	TRBJ2-5	TRBD1	CASSRGTGRETQYF	TGTGCCAGCAGCCGCGGGACAGGGAGAGAGACCCAGTACTTC
.	TRBV19	TRBJ1-2	.	CASSGLPGGYTF	TGTGCCAGTAGCGGACTGCCGGGCGGCTACACCTTC
.	TRBV11-2	TRBJ1-2	.	CASSLAGRPYGYTF	TGTGCCAGCAGCTTAGCGGGCAGACCCTATGGCTACACCTTC
.	TRBV10-1	TRBJ2-7	TRBD1	CASSESTGGPYEQYF	TGCGCCAGCAGTGAGTCTACAGGGGGACCCTACGAGCAGTACTTC
.	TRBV30	TRBJ1-3	.	CACQLNSGNTIYF	TGTGCCTGCCAACTGAACTCTGGAAACACCATATATTTT
.	TRBV12-2	TRBJ2-3	.	CASHPPTQYF	TGTGCAAGTCACCCCCCTACGCAGTATTTT
.	TRBV19	TRBJ1-5	.	CASRPGAYSNQPQHF	TGTGCCAGTAGGCCTGGGGCCTATAGCAATCAGCCCCAGCATTTT
.	TRBV7-2	TRBJ2-3	.	CASSARSGGTDTQYF	TGTGCCAGCAGCGCTCGATCGGGGGGCACAGATACGCAGTATTTT
.	TRBV20-1	TRBJ2-5	.	CSAEGRETQYF	TGCAGTGCCGAAGGTCGGGAGACCCAGTACTTC
.	TRBV12-5	TRBJ1-2	TRBD1	CASGQTRDRWDYGYTF	TGTGCTAGTGGACAGACTAGGGACAGGTGGGACTATGGCTACACCTTC
once	TRBV15	TRBJ2-3	.	CATSPGWAKGSDTQYF	TGTGCCACCAGCCCAGGGTGGGCCAAGGGGTCAGATACGCAGTATTTT
few	TRBV7-2	TRBJ2-5	.	CASSLGYSQETQYF	TGTGCCAGCAGCTTAGGGTACAGCCAAGAGACCCAGTACTTC
.	TRBV6-5	TRBJ1-3	.	CASTGRNSGNTIYF	TGTGCCAGCACTGGGAGAAACTCTGGAAACACCATATATTTT
.	TRBV5-4	TRBJ2-1	.	CASSLDARADNEQFF	TGTGCCAGCAGCCTGGACGCTAGGGCGGACAATGAGCAGTTCTTC
.	TRBV9	TRBJ1-2	.	CASSVRVEDGYTF	TGTGCCAGCAGCGTAAGGGTGGAGGATGGCTACACCTTC
.	TRBV19	TRBJ2-7	.	CASSIGGTTPPYEQYF	TGTGCCAGTAGTATTGGGGGGACAACCCCTCCCTACGAGCAGTACTTC
.	TRBV5-4	TRBJ2-6	.	CASSLALGGVAGANVLTF	TGTGCCAGCAGCTTGGCCCTTGGCGGGGTGGCTGGGGCCAACGTCCTGACTTTC
many	TRBV15	TRBJ2-7	.	CATSRDSGPRYEQYF	TGTGCCACCAGCAGAGATTCCGGACCGCGCTACGAGCAGTACTTC
.	TRBV15	TRBJ1-1	.	CATSSQQGTEAFF	TGTGCCACCAGCAGTCAACAGGGAACTGAAGCTTTCTTT
.	TRBV7-2	TRBJ1-2	TRBD1	CASSFTRQGSGYTF	TGTGCCAGCAGCTTTACCCGACAGGGTAGTGGCTACACCTTC
.	TRBV18	TRBJ2-3	TRBD2	CASSPLAGTDTQYF	TGTGCCAGCTCACCCCTAGCGGGAACAGATACGCAGTATTTT
.	TRBV6-5	TRBJ1-1	.	CASSYGGGNTEAFF	TGTGCCAGCAGTTACGGGGGCGGTAACACTGAAGCTTTCTTT
.	TRBV5-1	TRBJ1-1	.	CASSFEGSTEAFF	TGCGCCAGCAGTTTTGAGGGGAGCACTGAAGCTTTCTTT
.	TRBV28	TRBJ2-5	.	CASSLWGEGETQYF	TGTGCCAGCAGTTTATGGGGGGAAGGGGAGACCCAGTACTTC
.	TRBV11-3	TRBJ2-5	.	CASSLDAGNQETQYF	TGTGCCAGCAGCTTAGACGCAGGGAACCAAGAGACCCAGTACTTC
.	TRBV6-4	TRBJ2-7	.	CASKKGEGPLYEQYF	TGTGCCAGCAAGAAGGGGGAGGGCCCATTATACGAGCAGTACTTC
.	TRBV28	TRBJ2-5	.	CASSGGAGMRETQYF	TGTGCCAGCAGTGGGGGCGCAGGGATGAGAGAGACCCAGTACTTC
.	TRBV2	TRBJ1-6	TRBD1	CARRTGTGGSPLHF	TGTGCCAGACGGACCGGGACAGGGGGTTCACCCCTCCACTTT
.	TRBV2	TRBJ1-1	.	CASSLRAGVGTEAFF	TGTGCCAGCAGCCTCCGCGCAGGTGTTGGCACTGAAGCTTTCTTT